One sample yielded the 25 T cell receptor beta chains listed below, sequenced in a study of blood T cell repertoires in COVID-19. Clones were read by immunoSEQ multiplex PCR, and TCRdb kept only the in-frame ones, dropping some. Among under 250,000 clones listed, approximately 85% were seen once. The sequenced sample consisted of peripheral blood. Receptors were obtained from a man aged 50 or older with acute or convalescent COVID-19.

The chain couples TRBV7-9 to TRBJ2-7; 13 bases match TRBD2. Per germline, CDR1 SEHNR and CDR2 FQNEAQ (reference sequence). V was clipped by 5 bases and J by 6 bases; unmatched bases: 10. The CDR3 is made up of 16 amino acids. In DNA, the CDR3 is TGTGCCAGCAGCCCGGGGACTAGCGGGGTTGAGGTCGAGCAGTACTTC. This gives the protein CASSPGTSGVEVEQYF.

V is TRBV7-8 and J is TRBJ1-4, with 7 bases fitting TRBD1. With 3 bases clipped from V and 2 bases from J, the junction kept 6 bases outside the gene matches. CDR1 SGHVS and CDR2 FQNEAQ come from the germline V gene. The length of the CDR3 is 16 residues. DNA for the CDR3: TGTGCCAGCAGCTTGACAGGGTATCTGACTAATGAAAAACTGTTTTTT. This translates into CASSLTGYLTNEKLFF.

The CDR3 nucleotides are TGTGCCAGCAGGCTATACCCGGACTATACCTACGAGCAGTACTTC. It encodes CASRLYPDYTYEQYF. This rearrangement joins TRBV2 to TRBJ2-7; perhaps TRBD2 as D (6 bases). The V gene lost 6 bases and the J gene lost 2 bases, with 17 bases spanning the gap. Germline CDR1 is SNHLY and CDR2 is FYNNEI. The CDR3 is 15 residues long.

The rearrangement uses TRBV6-5 and TRBJ1-6; D might be TRBD1 (5 bases). V was trimmed by 0 bases and J by 8 bases, leaving 8 bases between them. CDR1 is MNHEY, CDR2 SVGAGI, per germline. The CDR3 contains 14 residues. The CDR3 bases are TGTGCCAGCAGTTACTCGGGGGGGGATTCACCCCTCCACTTT. Amino acids: CASSYSGGDSPLHF.

This chain links TRBV6-5 with TRBJ2-3; D gene uncertain. Germline V gene lookup returns CDR1 MNHEY and CDR2 SVGAGI. This CDR3 has 16 residues. Trimming left V 2 bases short and J 1 base short, with 13 bases between. The CDR3 nucleotides read TGTGCCAGCAGTTACGTTGTTATCCCCGGCACAGATACGCAGTATTTT. It specifies CASSYVVIPGTDTQYF.

CDR3 nucleotide sequence: TGCGCCAGCAGCATACAGGGGGATGGCTACACCTTC. Translation: CASSIQGDGYTF. The chain combines TRBV5-1 with TRBJ1-2; 8 bases align to TRBD1. CDR3 length equals 12 residues. J lost 6 bases, V lost 4 bases, and 2 bases had no gene match. In germline, CDR1 is SGHRS, CDR2 YFSETQ.

This clone was detected once. The chain is built from TRBV27 and TRBJ1-1, with 7 bases fitting TRBD1. The CDR3 totals 14 residues. Looked up from germline, CDR1 is MNHEY and CDR2 is SMNVEV (reference sequence). V shed 7 bases, J shed 0 bases, and the junction held 5 bases outside the gene matches. For the CDR3, the DNA is TGTGCCAGCAAACGGGGACAGTTGAACACTGAAGCTTTCTTT. This sequence encodes CASKRGQLNTEAFF.

The V and J genes are TRBV6-5 and TRBJ2-7; 8 positions match TRBD2. This CDR3 is 15 amino acids long. Per the germline V gene, CDR1 is MNHEY and CDR2 is SVGAGI. V was pared by 6 bases and J by 2 bases, with 9 bases of the junction left unmatched. The CDR3 DNA follows: TGTGCCAGCAGGGTGGGACGGGAGGGACCCTACGAGCAGTACTTC. It specifies CASRVGREGPYEQYF.

The chain recombines TRBV21-1 with TRBJ2-2; the tabulated D call, TRBD1, remains unverified against the DNA. TRBV21-1 is a pseudogene. The CDR3 contains 18 residues. Here the CDR3 DNA reads TGTGCCAGCAGCAAAGCGCTGGGGGCTCCTCCGAACACCGGGGAGCTGTTTTTT. Its translation: CASSKALGAPPNTGELFF.

CDR3 in DNA: TGTGCCAGCAGCAGCAGGGTGGACTATAATTCACCCCTCCACTTT. It translates to CASSSRVDYNSPLHF. The rearrangement joins TRBV7-6 to TRBJ1-6, with D possibly TRBD1 on 5 matching bases. Germline V gene data show CDR1 as SGHVS and CDR2 as FNYEAQ. The CDR3 loop spans 15 amino acids. V was trimmed by 5 bases and J by 3 bases, leaving 11 bases between them.

This rearrangement joins TRBV6-6 to TRBJ2-7; D is unresolved. The V end lost 5 bases, the J end lost 3 bases, and 14 bases lay between the germline ends. This CDR3 region has 14 residues. Germline V gives CDR1 MNHNY, CDR2 SVGAGI (reference sequence). CDR3: CASSPTGSRYEQYF. The CDR3, as DNA: TGTGCCAGCAGTCCGACCGGGTCACGCTACGAGCAGTACTTC.

CDR3 sequence reads: CASSQDRGRTEAFF. DNA of the CDR3: TGTGCCAGCAGCCAGGACAGGGGAAGGACTGAAGCTTTCTTT. V and J are TRBV6-4 and TRBJ1-1; 9 positions agree with TRBD1. This CDR3 has 14 amino acids. After removal of 6 bases from V and 5 bases from J, the junction contained 7 bases not matched to a gene. CDR1 is MRHNA and CDR2 is SNTAGT in the germline V gene.

The rearrangement links TRBV5-1 to TRBJ2-2, with TRBD2 identical over 13 bases. The germline V gene encodes CDR1 SGHRS and CDR2 YFSETQ. V lost 4 bases to trimming and J lost 6 bases; unmatched junction nucleotides: 6. The CDR3 consists of 16 residues. The CDR3 sequence: CASSPGTSGIPGELFF. CDR3 nucleotide sequence: TGCGCCAGCAGCCCTGGGACTAGCGGGATTCCCGGGGAGCTGTTTTTT.

The V gene is TRBV28, the J gene TRBJ2-5, with 8 bases identical to TRBD1. Per germline, CDR1 MDHEN and CDR2 SYDVKM. The CDR3 runs 15 residues. Losses at the gene ends were 4 bases for V and 1 base for J; bases not matched to a gene: 5. CDR3 sequence reads: CASSSPGTGQETQYF. CDR3 coding DNA: TGTGCCAGCAGTTCTCCCGGGACAGGCCAAGAGACCCAGTACTTC.

About this clone itself: Within the sample, other DNA sequences also encode this same CDR3. This chain joins TRBV9 and TRBJ1-5, with TRBD1 as a possible D gene (5 bases). CDR1 is SGDLS, CDR2 YYNGEE, per germline. This CDR3 has 13 amino acids. Deletions cut 0 bases from V and 4 bases from J, with 5 bases between. The CDR3 nucleotides are TGTGCCAGCAGCGTAGGACAGAATCAGCCCCAGCATTTT. Translated: CASSVGQNQPQHF.

The chain links TRBV5-1 to TRBJ2-7, with 8 bases lining up with TRBD1. V dropped 0 bases and J dropped 3; count of bases not matched to a gene: 8. The germline CDR1 and CDR2 sequences are SGHRS and YFSETQ. The CDR3 totals 16 residues. The CDR3 DNA follows: TGCGCCAGCAGCTTGGACCCCAGGGGGCTTAGCTACGAGCAGTACTTC. Translating gives CASSLDPRGLSYEQYF.

The chain is built from TRBV5-8 and TRBJ1-5; D gene unclear. V gave up 4 bases and J gave up 0 bases, with 8 bases separating them. The germline CDR1 and CDR2 sequences are SGHTS and YDEGEE. This CDR3 has 14 residues. CDR3 loop: CASSAGISNQPQHF. The CDR3 coding sequence is TGTGCCAGCAGCGCGGGGATTAGCAATCAGCCCCAGCATTTT.

This clone was seen just once. CDR3 sequence reads: CASSALQGRTDTQYF. CDR3 sequence (DNA): TGTGCCAGCAGCGCCTTACAGGGAAGAACAGATACGCAGTATTTT. The chain combines TRBV7-3 with TRBJ2-3; D possibly corresponds to TRBD1 (6 bases). The CDR3 runs to 15 residues. Trimming pared 5 bases from V and 3 bases from J, leaving 15 bases between. Germline-derived CDR1 and CDR2 are SGHTA and FQGTGA.

This clone came up once. The gene calls are TRBV30 and TRBJ2-2, with 7 bases that match TRBD2. Germline loops: CDR1 GTSNPN, CDR2 SVGIG (reference sequence). J gave up 4 bases and V 3 bases, and 11 bases lay outside the gene matches. The CDR3 runs 16 residues. CDR3 nucleotides: TGTGCCTGGAGCGGCCTGGGGGAGGGACCCACCGGGGAGCTGTTTTTT. It translates to CAWSGLGEGPTGELFF.

This clone was counted at least ten times. This chain links TRBV7-8 with TRBJ2-1, with 10 bases aligning to TRBD2. V trimming: 1 base; J trimming: 6 bases; junction bases outside the gene matches: 3. The CDR3 extends over 15 amino acids. In germline, CDR1 is SGHVS, CDR2 FQNEAQ. Here the CDR3 DNA reads TGTGCCAGCAGCTTAGTTGCTAGCGGGGGCAATGAGCAGTTCTTC. This codes for CASSLVASGGNEQFF.

The rearrangement uses TRBV18 and TRBJ2-5; 9 nucleotides line up with TRBD2. Germline CDR1 is KGHSH and CDR2 is LQKENI. CDR3 length: 20 amino acids. V lost 1 base and J lost 3; bases outside the gene matches: 18. CDR3 region: CASSPLGVGDSGRWEETQYF. Written as DNA, the CDR3 is TGTGCCAGCTCACCACTGGGAGTCGGCGATAGCGGGAGATGGGAAGAGACCCAGTACTTC.

This clone was observed a handful of times. The chain combines TRBV14 with TRBJ1-4; D is perhaps TRBD1 (5 bases). Germline V gene data show CDR1 as SGHDN and CDR2 as FVKESK. V lost 4 bases to trimming and J lost 1 base, with 10 bases between them. CDR3 length equals 15 residues. The CDR3 sequence: CASSRGLETNEKLFF. The DNA of the CDR3 is TGTGCCAGCAGCCGGGGACTTGAAACTAATGAAAAACTGTTTTTT.

This clone was seen a single time. This rearrangement joins TRBV10-2 to TRBJ2-2; D is uncertain. CDR1 WSHSY and CDR2 SAAADI come from the germline V gene. V was trimmed by 6 bases and J by 4 bases, leaving 6 bases between them. CDR3 length: 12 amino acids. CDR3 sequence (DNA): TGCGCCAGCAGGGCCTTCACCGGGGAGCTGTTTTTT. Its protein product is CASRAFTGELFF.

This clone was counted a single time. The chain employs TRBV6-5 and TRBJ1-5; TRBD1 matches 8 bases. The CDR3 is 15 residues long. Per the germline V gene, CDR1 is MNHEY and CDR2 is SVGAGI. V dropped 6 bases and J dropped 4; count of bases not matched to a gene: 8. The CDR3 bases are TGTGCCAGCAGCCAAAGGACAGGGAATAATCAGCCCCAGCATTTT. Translated, it gives CASSQRTGNNQPQHF.

The CDR3 sequence is CASRLAGSTDTQYF. DNA for the CDR3: TGTGCCAGCAGGTTAGCGGGAAGCACAGATACGCAGTATTTT. The rearrangement uses TRBV6-1 and TRBJ2-3; 8 bases match TRBD2. Germline CDR1 reads MNHNS; CDR2 reads SASEGT. With 6 bases clipped from V and 0 bases from J, the junction kept 2 bases outside the gene matches. This CDR3 is built from 14 residues.